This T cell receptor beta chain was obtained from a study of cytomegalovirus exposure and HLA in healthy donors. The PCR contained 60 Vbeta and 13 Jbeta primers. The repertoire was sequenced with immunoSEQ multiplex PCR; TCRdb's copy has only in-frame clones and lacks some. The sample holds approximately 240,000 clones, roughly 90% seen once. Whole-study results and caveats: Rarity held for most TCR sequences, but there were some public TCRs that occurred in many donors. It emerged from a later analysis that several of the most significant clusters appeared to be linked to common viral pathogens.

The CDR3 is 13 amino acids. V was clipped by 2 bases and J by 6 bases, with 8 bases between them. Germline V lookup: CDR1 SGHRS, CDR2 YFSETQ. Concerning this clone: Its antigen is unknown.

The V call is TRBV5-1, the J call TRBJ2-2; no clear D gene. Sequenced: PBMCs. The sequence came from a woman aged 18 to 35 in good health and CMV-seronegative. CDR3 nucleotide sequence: TGCGCCAGCAGCTTCCAGGTGTCCGGGGAGCTGTTTTTT. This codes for CASSFQVSGELFF.